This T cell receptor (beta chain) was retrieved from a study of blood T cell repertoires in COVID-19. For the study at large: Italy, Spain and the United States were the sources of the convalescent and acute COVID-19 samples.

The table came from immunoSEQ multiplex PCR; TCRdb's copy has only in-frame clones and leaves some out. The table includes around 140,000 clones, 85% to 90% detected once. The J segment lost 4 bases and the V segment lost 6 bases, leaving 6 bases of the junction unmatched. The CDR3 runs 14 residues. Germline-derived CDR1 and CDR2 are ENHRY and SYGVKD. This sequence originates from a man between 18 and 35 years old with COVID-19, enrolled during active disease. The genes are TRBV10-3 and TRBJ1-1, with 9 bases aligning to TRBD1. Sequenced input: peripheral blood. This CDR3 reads CAIRGQGMRTEAFF. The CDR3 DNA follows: TGTGCCATCAGGGGACAGGGAATGCGCACTGAAGCTTTCTTT.